This paragraph reports one TCR beta chain. The antigen remains unidentified. The assay was immunoSEQ multiplex PCR, and TCRdb's table has in-frame clones only and misses some. Among 500,000 or so clones, about 83% were seen once, and the ten largest hold around 13%. The entry originates in a study of Ad26.COV2.S vaccination and SARS-CoV-2 variants. Study at large: Enrollment placed the donor in the COV1001 Ad26.COV2.S trial arm. Ad26.COV2.S was injected intramuscularly once or twice, 56 days apart. Notes on the study in general: Vaccinees reportedly had broad spike-specific CD8+ and CD4+ T cell responses. Individuals receiving vaccine had higher spike-specific TCR breadth than placebo recipients did.

Treatment of the sample: 15 to 20 received Ad26.COV2.S at low or high dose, single or two shots; 5 received placebo; per-sample allocation not given. Sampling was done on day 63 after the first vaccine or placebo injection. The source is a person aged 18-60 years who received the Ad26.COV2.S COVID-19 vaccine or a placebo. The sequenced sample was peripheral blood, obtained in a trial of Ad26.COV2.S vaccine versus placebo.

The CDR3 region is CASSIRENTEAFF. CDR3 in DNA: TGTGCCAGTAGTATACGGGAGAACACTGAAGCTTTCTTT. The chain employs TRBV19 and TRBJ1-1; D not certain. This CDR3 is built from 13 residues. From germline, CDR1 is LNHDA and CDR2 SQIVND (reference sequence). Trimming removed 2 bases at V and 1 base at J, with 5 bases between.